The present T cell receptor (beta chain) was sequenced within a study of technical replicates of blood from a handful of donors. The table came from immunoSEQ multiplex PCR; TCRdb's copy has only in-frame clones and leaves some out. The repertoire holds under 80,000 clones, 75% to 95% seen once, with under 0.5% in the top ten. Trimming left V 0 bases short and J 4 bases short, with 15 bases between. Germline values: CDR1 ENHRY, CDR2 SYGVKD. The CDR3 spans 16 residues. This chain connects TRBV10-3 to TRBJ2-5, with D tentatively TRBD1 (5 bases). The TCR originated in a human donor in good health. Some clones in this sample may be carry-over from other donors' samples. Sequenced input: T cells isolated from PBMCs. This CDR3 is CAISESVGQGRETQYF. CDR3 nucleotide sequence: TGTGCCATCAGTGAGTCGGTGGGGCAGGGTAGAGAGACCCAGTACTTC.